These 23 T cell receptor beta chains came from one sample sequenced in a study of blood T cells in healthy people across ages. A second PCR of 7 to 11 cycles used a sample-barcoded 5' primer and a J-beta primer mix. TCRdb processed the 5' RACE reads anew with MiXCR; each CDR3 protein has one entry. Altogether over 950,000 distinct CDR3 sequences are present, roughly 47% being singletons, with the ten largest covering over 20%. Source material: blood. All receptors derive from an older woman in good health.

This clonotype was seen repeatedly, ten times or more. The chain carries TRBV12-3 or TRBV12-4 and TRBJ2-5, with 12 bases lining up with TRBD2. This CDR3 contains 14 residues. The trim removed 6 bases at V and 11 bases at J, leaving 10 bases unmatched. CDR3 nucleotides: TGTGCCAGCAGACTGACTAGCGGGAGTAGTGAGCAGTACTTC. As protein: CASRLTSGSSEQYF.

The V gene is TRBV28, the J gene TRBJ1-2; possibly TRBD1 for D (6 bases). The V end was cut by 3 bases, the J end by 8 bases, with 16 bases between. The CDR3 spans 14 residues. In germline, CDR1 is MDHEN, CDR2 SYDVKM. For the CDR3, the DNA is TGTGCCAGCAGTTTGGGGGGCTTCTCTTCGGGCTACACCTTC. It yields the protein CASSLGGFSSGYTF.

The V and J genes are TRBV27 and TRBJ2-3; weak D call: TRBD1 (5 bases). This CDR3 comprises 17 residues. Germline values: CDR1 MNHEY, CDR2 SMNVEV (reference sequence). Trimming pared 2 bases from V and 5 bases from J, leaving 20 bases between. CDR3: CASSLPNLQGLKDTQYF. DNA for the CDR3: TGTGCCAGCAGTTTACCGAACCTCCAGGGATTGAAAGATACGCAGTATTTT.

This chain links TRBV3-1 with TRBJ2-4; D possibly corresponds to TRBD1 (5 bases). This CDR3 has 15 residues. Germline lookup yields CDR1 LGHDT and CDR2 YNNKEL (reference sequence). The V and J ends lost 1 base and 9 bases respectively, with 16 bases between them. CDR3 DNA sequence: TGTGCCAGCAGCCAAGGTGCAGGGCGAGGAAGCATTCAGTACTTC. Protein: CASSQGAGRGSIQYF.

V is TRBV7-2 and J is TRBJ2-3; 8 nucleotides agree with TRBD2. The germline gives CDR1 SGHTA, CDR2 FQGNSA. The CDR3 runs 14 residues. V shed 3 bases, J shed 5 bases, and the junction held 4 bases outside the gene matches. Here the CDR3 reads CASSFSGAIDTQYF. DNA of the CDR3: TGTGCCAGCAGCTTTAGCGGGGCAATAGATACGCAGTATTTT.

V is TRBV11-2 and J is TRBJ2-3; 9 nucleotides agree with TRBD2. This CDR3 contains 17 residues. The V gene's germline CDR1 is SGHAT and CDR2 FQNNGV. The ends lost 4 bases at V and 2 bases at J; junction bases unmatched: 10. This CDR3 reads CASSSMGLAGTTDTQYF. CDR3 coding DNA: TGTGCCAGCAGCTCAATGGGACTAGCAGGTACCACAGATACGCAGTATTTT.

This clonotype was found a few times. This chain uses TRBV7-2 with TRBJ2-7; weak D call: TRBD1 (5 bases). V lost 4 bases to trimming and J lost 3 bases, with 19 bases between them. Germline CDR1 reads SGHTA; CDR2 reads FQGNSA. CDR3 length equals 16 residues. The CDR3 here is CASSSRLGRRSYEQYF. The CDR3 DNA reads TGTGCCAGCAGCTCCCGCCTGGGGCGAAGGAGCTACGAGCAGTACTTC.

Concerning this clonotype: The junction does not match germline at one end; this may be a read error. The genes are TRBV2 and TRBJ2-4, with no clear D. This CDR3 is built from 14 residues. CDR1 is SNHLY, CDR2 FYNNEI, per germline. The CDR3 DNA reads TGTGCCGGCAGTGCGGCAGCAGCCAAAAACATTCAGTACTTC. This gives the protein CAGSAAAAKNIQYF.

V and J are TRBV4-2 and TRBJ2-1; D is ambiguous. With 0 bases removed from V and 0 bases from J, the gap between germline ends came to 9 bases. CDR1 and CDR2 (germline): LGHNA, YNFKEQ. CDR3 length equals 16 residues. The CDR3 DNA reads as TGTGCCAGCAGCCAAGATGTAGCATACTCCTACAATGAGCAGTTCTTC. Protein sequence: CASSQDVAYSYNEQFF.

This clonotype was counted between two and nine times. The CDR3 DNA is TGTGCCAGCAGTCAGGGGGCAAGTGGCTACACCTTC. Translated, it gives CASSQGASGYTF. The V gene is TRBV12-3 or TRBV12-4, the J gene TRBJ1-2; 8 positions agree with TRBD1. Trimming took 5 bases from V and 7 from J; bases not matched to a gene: 3. The CDR3 runs to 12 residues.

The CDR3 DNA is TGTGCCAGCAGTTTGGGGTCGTTCGAGCAGTACTTC. Amino acid sequence: CASSLGSFEQYF. The V gene is TRBV12-3 or TRBV12-4, the J gene TRBJ2-7; D ambiguous. This CDR3 is 12 amino acids long. The V end lost 3 bases, the J end lost 6 bases, and 9 bases lay between the germline ends.

The CDR3 bases are TGTGCCAGCAGCGGGTTCGAGCGGGGATCCTACAATGAGCAGTTCTTC. Translation: CASSGFERGSYNEQFF. The V call is TRBV7-9, the J call TRBJ2-1; TRBD2 matches at 7 bases. V dropped 5 bases and J dropped 1; count of bases not matched to a gene: 8. The V gene's germline CDR1 is SEHNR and CDR2 FQNEAQ (reference sequence). This CDR3 spans 16 amino acids.

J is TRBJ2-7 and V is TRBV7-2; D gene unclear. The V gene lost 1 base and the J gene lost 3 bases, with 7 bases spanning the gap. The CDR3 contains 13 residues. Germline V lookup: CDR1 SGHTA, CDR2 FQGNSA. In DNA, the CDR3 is TGTGCCAGCAGCTTAGAGATCGTCTACGAGCAGTACTTC. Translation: CASSLEIVYEQYF.

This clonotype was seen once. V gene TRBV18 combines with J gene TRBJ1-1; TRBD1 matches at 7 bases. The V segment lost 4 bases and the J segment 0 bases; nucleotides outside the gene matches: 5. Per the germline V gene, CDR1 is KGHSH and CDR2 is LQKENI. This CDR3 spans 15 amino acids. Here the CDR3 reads CASSLGDRMNTEAFF. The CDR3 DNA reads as TGTGCCAGCTCACTAGGGGACAGAATGAACACTGAAGCTTTCTTT. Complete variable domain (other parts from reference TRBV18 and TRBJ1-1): NAGVMQNPRHLVRRRGQEARLRCSPMKGHSHVYWYRQLPEEGLKFMVYLQKENIIDESGMPKERFSAEFPKEGPSILRIQQVVRGDSAAYFCASSLGDRMNTEAFFGQGTRLTVV.

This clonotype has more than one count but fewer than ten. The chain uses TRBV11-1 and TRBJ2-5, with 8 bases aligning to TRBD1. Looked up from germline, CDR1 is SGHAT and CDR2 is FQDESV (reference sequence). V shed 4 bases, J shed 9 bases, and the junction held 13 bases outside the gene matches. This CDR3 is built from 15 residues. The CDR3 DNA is TGTGCCAGCAGCTCACTGGGACAGGCACCCTTGGCCCAGTACTTC. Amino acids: CASSSLGQAPLAQYF.

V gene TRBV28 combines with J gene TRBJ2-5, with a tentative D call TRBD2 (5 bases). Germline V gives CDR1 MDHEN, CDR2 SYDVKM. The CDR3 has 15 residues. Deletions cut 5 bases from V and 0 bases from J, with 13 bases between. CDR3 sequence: CASSNRGGNQETQYF. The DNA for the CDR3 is TGTGCCAGCAGTAACCGAGGAGGAAACCAAGAGACCCAGTACTTC.

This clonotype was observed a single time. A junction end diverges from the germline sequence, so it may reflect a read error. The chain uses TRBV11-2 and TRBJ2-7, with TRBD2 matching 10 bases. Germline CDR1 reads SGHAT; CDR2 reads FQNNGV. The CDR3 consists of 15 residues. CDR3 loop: CASSLASGRVEAQYF. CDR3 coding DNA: TGCGCCAGCAGCTTAGCCAGCGGGAGGGTGGAGGCCCAGTACTTC. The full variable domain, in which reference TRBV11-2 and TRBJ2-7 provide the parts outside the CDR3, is EAGVAQSPRYKIIEKRQSVAFWCNPISGHATLYWYQQILGQGPKLLIQFQNNGVVDDSQLPKDRFSAERLKGVDSTLKIQPAKLEDSAVYLCASSLASGRVEAQYFGPGTRLTVT.

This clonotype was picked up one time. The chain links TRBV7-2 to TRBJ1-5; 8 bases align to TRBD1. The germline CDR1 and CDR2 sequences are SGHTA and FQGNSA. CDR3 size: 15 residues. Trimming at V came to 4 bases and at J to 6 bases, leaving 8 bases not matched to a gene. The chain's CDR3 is CASSSFGQGSQPQHF. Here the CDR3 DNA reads TGTGCCAGCAGCTCCTTCGGACAGGGTTCTCAGCCCCAGCATTTT.

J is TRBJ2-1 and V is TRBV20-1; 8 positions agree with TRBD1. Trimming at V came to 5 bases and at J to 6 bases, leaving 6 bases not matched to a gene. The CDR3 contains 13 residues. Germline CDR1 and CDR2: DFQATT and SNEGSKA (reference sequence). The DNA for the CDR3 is TGCAGTGCTGCGAGGACAGGGCTCAATGAGCAGTTCTTC. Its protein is CSAARTGLNEQFF.

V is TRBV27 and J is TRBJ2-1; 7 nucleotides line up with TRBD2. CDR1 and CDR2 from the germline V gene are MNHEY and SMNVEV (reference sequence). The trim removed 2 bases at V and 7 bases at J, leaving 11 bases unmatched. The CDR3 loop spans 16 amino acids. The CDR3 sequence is CASSLMFGGSSNEQFF. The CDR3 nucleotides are TGTGCCAGCAGTTTAATGTTCGGCGGGAGTTCAAATGAGCAGTTCTTC.

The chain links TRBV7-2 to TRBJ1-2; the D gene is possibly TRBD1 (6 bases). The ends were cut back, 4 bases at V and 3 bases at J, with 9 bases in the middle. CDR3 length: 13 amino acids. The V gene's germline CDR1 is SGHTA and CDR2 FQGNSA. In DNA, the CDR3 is TGTGCCAGCAGCTCGGGACATCACTATGGCTACACCTTC. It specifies CASSSGHHYGYTF.

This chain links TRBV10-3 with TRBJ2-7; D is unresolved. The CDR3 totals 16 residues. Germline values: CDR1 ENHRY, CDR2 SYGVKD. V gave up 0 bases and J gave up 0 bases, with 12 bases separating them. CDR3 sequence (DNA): TGTGCCATCAGTGAGTCGAGCGCCATACACTCCTACGAGCAGTACTTC. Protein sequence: CAISESSAIHSYEQYF.

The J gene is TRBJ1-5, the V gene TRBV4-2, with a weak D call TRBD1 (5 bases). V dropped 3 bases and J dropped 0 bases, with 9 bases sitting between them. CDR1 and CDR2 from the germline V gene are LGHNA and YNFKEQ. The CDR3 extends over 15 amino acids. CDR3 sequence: CASSQAQVSNQPQHF. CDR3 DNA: TGTGCCAGCAGCCAGGCACAGGTTAGCAATCAGCCCCAGCATTTT.